This T cell receptor (beta chain) was recovered during a study of blood T cell repertoires in COVID-19. Study at large: T cells, B-cell-depleted T cells, or PBMCs supplied cDNA or gDNA.

Cohort assignment relied on participant-reported clinical history. The length of the CDR3 is 15 residues. Per germline, CDR1 GTSNPN and CDR2 SVGIG (reference sequence). V was trimmed by 4 bases and J by 3 bases, leaving 18 bases between them. As originally analysed: Amplifying reference gene primers gave estimates of nucleated cell counts. Assay used: immunoSEQ multiplex PCR; TCRdb lists only in-frame clones, some missing. V and J calls and clone size are as listed in that table; D and trimming were resolved from the DNA. The table shows fewer than 450,000 clones, with approximately 86% occurring only once.

The source material was PBMCs or T cells enriched from blood (not recorded which). The genes are TRBV30 and TRBJ1-1, with TRBD1 as a possible D gene (5 bases). This sequence originates from a woman aged 40 to 50 with acute COVID-19. Here the CDR3 reads CAWTPREGVDTEAFF. The CDR3 nucleotides read TGTGCCTGGACCCCCAGGGAGGGTGTCGACACTGAAGCTTTCTTT.